This T cell receptor (beta chain) originates from a study of T cells in Graves' hyperthyroidism and ophthalmopathy. Study-wide results and caveats: The model anticipated ophthalmopathy a median about 7.1 months pre-onset.

Regarding this clonotype: Its antigen remains unidentified.

Trimming removed 5 bases at V and 3 bases at J, with 10 bases between. The CDR3 consists of 12 residues. From germline, CDR1 is DFQATT and CDR2 SNEGSKA (reference sequence). TCR beta CDR3 region amplification was performed from RNA transcripts. HTBI primers were used for first-round RT-PCR of the TCR CDR3. TCRdb called the multiplex PCR reads again in MiXCR, with one record for every CDR3 protein. This sample has 350,000 to 400,000 distinct CDR3 sequences, with over 15% found just once. This receptor was identified in a woman under 30 with Graves' hyperthyroidism. The chain recombines TRBV20-1 with TRBJ1-1, with D perhaps matching TRBD1 (5 bases). Sequencing was performed on blood. For the CDR3, the DNA is TGCAGTGCTGAAGACAGCTACACTGAAGCTTTCTTT. Encoded protein: CSAEDSYTEAFF.